This record looks at one TCR beta chain sequence and its context. This clone was counted between two and nine times. Its cognate antigen has yet to be identified. Per-nucleotide qualities are absent, and no much larger clonotype sits a single base away. The data are from a study of beta chain features in type 1 diabetes (dated by TCRdb to 2017 to 2018). For the wider study: No differences in mean age, gender distribution, total cell number or subset yield were found between patients and healthy donors. A total of approximately 100,000,000 sorted cells were examined across all samples, and the number of cells per subset was strongly correlated with RNA yield. The study compared TCRB repertoires of sorted circulating CD4+ T cell subsets between recently diagnosed type 1 diabetes patients and matched healthy donors. Regulatory and stem cell-like memory subsets were obtained from only 8 patients and about 8 healthy donors, while naive and central memory subsets were obtained from all 28 donors. The study at large found these results: Because small numbers of individuals were included in the HLA sub-analyses, any influence of HLA type on TCRB rearrangement was left unresolved. PCR may preferentially amplify shorter templates, but because patient and control samples were amplified and corrected together, any resulting skew would affect both groups equally. Naive, central memory and regulatory TCRB repertoires appeared to be more similar among patients than among healthy donors. A moderate but significant shortening of TCRB CDR3 length was observed in type 1 diabetes patients in all four CD4+ subsets. Because cDNA rather than genomic DNA was sequenced, highly expressing activated cells could have been over-represented, although no difference in activation and CD3 levels was found between groups. At VDJ recombination sites, type 1 diabetes patients had fewer insertions and more deleted nucleotides, which implies abnormalities in thymic rearrangement.

All of the isolated RNA was reverse transcribed with the High Capacity cDNA Reverse Transcription Kit, so expressed TCRB transcripts were sequenced. Deep immunoSEQ sequencing was applied to naive, central memory and regulatory T cell samples, giving an average of around 4 million total reads per sample. Sorted cells were lysed in RLT buffer and RNA was extracted with DNase-treated RNeasy Micro or Mini kits, depending on cell number. Each cell subset was processed separately to prevent cross-contamination, with patient and healthy donor samples processed together. TCRB sequences were amplified from cDNA with the immunoSEQ multiplex PCR, producing 87-bp fragments spanning the CDR3 region. Sequencing of the amplicons was performed on the Illumina HiSeq platform. The authors processed their data as follows. Synthetic template baselines were used to correct PCR bias computationally, reads within Hamming distance 2 were collapsed, and singletons that could not be merged were discarded. Reads were aligned against IMGT to assign V, D and J genes, CDR3 length and insertions or deletions at six rearrangement sites. Clonotype counts were normalized to sorted cell number within each subset before computing true diversity and Gini coefficients with the tcR R package. Repertoire sharing was quantified using the overlap coefficient calculated on TCRB nucleotide sequences. Out-of-frame TCRB sequences from naive cells were analyzed as a proxy for the pre-selection repertoire. TCRdb holds this immuneACCESS table with in-frame rearrangements only. Some clones are missing; in checked studies, unresolved V genes explain under half, and the rest has no known cause. V and J calls and clone size are given by that table; D and trimming were obtained from the DNA. For this sample the table gives approximately 340,000 clones, of which around 15% were detected only once. Around 0.02% of the sample goes to the ten largest clones.

From the germline V gene, CDR1 is MGHDK and CDR2 is SYGVNS. V was cut back by 2 bases and J by 1 base, leaving a gap of 11 bases between them. Including the terminal cysteine and phenylalanine, the CDR3 comprises 15 residues. Solely the CDR3 DNA is kept, with 45 bases framed from the first base. Each donor gave one peripheral blood draw, averaging approximately 120 mL, which was collected into heparinised tubes. A BD FACSAria II was used to sort naive, central memory, regulatory and stem cell-like memory CD4+ T cells with a panel that included CD45RO, CCR7, CD25, CD127, CD95 and CD27. Purity was above 95% for every sorted population. PBMCs were isolated immediately by Lymphoprep density gradient centrifugation and stained directly without culture. Samples were stained and sorted in pairs, with one healthy donor and one patient per experiment, so that batch effects were minimized.

The chain is assembled from TRBV25-1 and TRBJ2-5; TRBD1 is a weak D gene call, 5 bases matching. The sequenced material came from naive CD4+ T cells from blood. What this sample's cell subset or site label stands for: true naive CD4+ T cells. The source of this sequence is a woman under 30 in good health. The sequence in DNA is TGTGCCAGCAGTGAACGTCGGCAGGGCCAAGAGACCCAGTACTTC. This gives the protein CASSERRQGQETQYF.